The 8 T cell receptor beta chains below all came from one sample that was sequenced in a study of blood T cell repertoires in COVID-19. Measured with immunoSEQ multiplex PCR; TCRdb has only the in-frame clones, and not every one. Among fewer than 150,000 clones listed, around 80% were seen once. The sequenced material came from peripheral blood. Receptor source: a woman older than 75 in a cohort sampled during active or convalescent COVID-19.

The chain joins TRBV11-2 to TRBJ2-7; no firm D call. Germline loops: CDR1 SGHAT, CDR2 FQNNGV. The CDR3 is 13 amino acids. V was pared by 0 bases and J by 5 bases, with 8 bases between. In DNA, the CDR3 is TGTGCCAGCAGCTTAGACCGCGTAAACGAGCAGTACTTC. This codes for CASSLDRVNEQYF.

The gene calls are TRBV7-8 and TRBJ1-1; 7 positions agree with TRBD1. Looked up from germline, CDR1 is SGHVS and CDR2 is FQNEAQ. V shed 5 bases and J 6 bases; nucleotides not matched to a gene: 9. The CDR3 spans 14 residues. CDR3 residues: CASSIRTGRAEAFF. In DNA, the CDR3 is TGTGCCAGCAGCATTCGGACAGGCCGCGCTGAAGCTTTCTTT.

A few counts support this clone. This chain connects TRBV4-1 to TRBJ2-2, with TRBD1 as a possible D gene (5 bases). The CDR3 is 15 residues long. The V gene lost 2 bases and the J gene lost 5 bases, with 12 bases spanning the gap. CDR1 and CDR2 (germline): MGHRA, YSYEKL. The CDR3 loop reads CASSQFFRVTGELFF. Here the CDR3 DNA reads TGCGCCAGCAGCCAATTCTTCAGGGTGACCGGGGAGCTGTTTTTT.

The chain recombines TRBV6-4 with TRBJ2-1, with TRBD2 matching over 10 bases. Germline-derived CDR1 and CDR2 are MRHNA and SNTAGT. The ends lost 6 bases at V and 4 bases at J; junction bases unmatched: 6. The CDR3 length is 15 residues. In nucleotides, the CDR3 is TGTGCCAGCAGCCGCACTAGCGGGGCGTACAATGAGCAGTTCTTC. This codes for CASSRTSGAYNEQFF.

V usage is TRBV7-2 and J usage is TRBJ2-4, with 11 nucleotides matching TRBD2. Germline CDR1 is SGHTA and CDR2 is FQGNSA. There are 15 residues in the CDR3. Germline trimming cut 2 bases from V and 7 bases from J; bases unmatched to any gene: 4. CDR3 nucleotides: TGTGCCAGCAGCTTACCTAGCGGGGGGTCTAACATTCAGTACTTC. It codes for CASSLPSGGSNIQYF. Filled out from reference TRBV7-2 and TRBJ2-4, the complete variable domain reads GAGVSQSPSNKVTEKGKDVELRCDPISGHTALYWYRQSLGQGLEFLIYFQGNSAPDKSGLPSDRFSAERTGGSVSTLTIQRTQQEDSAVYLCASSLPSGGSNIQYFGAGTRLSVL.

This rearrangement joins TRBV11-2 to TRBJ2-3, with D unclear. The ends were cut back, 3 bases at V and 6 bases at J, with 4 bases in the middle. The CDR3 totals 11 residues. Looked up from germline, CDR1 is SGHAT and CDR2 is FQNNGV. CDR3 amino acids: CASSFLDTQYF. CDR3 coding DNA: TGTGCCAGCAGCTTTCTGGATACGCAGTATTTT.

This clone was counted once. V gene TRBV30 combines with J gene TRBJ1-1, with D maybe TRBD1 (5 bases). Trimming shortened V by 0 bases and J by 1 base, and 9 bases separated the two germline ends. CDR1 GTSNPN and CDR2 SVGIG come from the germline V gene (reference sequence). The CDR3 has 14 residues. The CDR3 DNA sequence: TGTGCCTGGAGTGTCACCCAGGGGAACACTGAAGCTTTCTTT. This codes for CAWSVTQGNTEAFF.

The rearrangement links TRBV27 to TRBJ1-6; TRBD1 matches at 9 bases. V lost 5 bases and J lost 14; bases outside the gene matches: 10. The germline V gene encodes CDR1 MNHEY and CDR2 SMNVEV (reference sequence). This CDR3 is built from 14 residues. CDR3 protein: CASSPDRGMLSLHF. CDR3 nucleotides: TGTGCCAGCAGTCCCGACAGGGGGATGTTGTCCCTCCACTTT.